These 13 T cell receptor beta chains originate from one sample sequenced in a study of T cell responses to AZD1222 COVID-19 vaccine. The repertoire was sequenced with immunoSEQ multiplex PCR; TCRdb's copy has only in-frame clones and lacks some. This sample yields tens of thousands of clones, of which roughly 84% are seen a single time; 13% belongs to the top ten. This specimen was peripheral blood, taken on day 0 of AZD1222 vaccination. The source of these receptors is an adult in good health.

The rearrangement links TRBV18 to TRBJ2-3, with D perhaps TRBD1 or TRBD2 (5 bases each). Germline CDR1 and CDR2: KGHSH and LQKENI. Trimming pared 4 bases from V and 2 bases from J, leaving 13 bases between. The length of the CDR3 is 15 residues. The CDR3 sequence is CASSLRDPTTDTQYF. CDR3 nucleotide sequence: TGTGCCAGCTCACTCCGGGACCCCACCACAGATACGCAGTATTTT.

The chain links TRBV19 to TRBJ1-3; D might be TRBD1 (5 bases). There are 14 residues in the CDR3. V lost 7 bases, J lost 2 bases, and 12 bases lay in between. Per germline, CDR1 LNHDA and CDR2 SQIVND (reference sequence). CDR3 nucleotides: TGTGCCAGTACCCTCGGGGGTACTGGAAACACCATATATTTT. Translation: CASTLGGTGNTIYF.

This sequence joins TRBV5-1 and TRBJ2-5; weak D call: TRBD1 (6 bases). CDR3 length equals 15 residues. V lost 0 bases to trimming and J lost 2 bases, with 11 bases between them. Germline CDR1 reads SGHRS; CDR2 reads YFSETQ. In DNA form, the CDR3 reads TGCGCCAGCAGCTTGGGACAGGCTCGTCAAGAGACCCAGTACTTC. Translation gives CASSLGQARQETQYF.

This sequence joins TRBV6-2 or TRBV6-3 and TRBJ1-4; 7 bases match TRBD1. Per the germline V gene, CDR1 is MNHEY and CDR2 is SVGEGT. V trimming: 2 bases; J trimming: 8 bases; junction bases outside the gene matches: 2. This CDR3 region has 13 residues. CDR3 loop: CASSYGGQEKLFF. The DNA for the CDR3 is TGTGCCAGCAGTTACGGGGGACAGGAAAAACTGTTTTTT.

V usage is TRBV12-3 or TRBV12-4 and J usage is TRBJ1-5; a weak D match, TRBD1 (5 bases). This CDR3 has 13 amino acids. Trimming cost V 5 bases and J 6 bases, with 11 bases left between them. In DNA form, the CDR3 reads TGTGCCAGCAGTCTCAGGGAGGTTCAGCCCCAGCATTTT. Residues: CASSLREVQPQHF.

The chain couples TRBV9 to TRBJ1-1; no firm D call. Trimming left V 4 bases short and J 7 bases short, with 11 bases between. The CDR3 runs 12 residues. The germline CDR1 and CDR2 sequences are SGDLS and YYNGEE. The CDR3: CASSSPHGEAFF. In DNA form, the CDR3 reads TGTGCCAGCAGCTCCCCTCACGGTGAAGCTTTCTTT.

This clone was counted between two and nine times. CDR3: CASDRYPHQPQHF. The CDR3 DNA sequence: TGTGCCAGCGACCGGTATCCCCATCAGCCCCAGCATTTT. The J gene is TRBJ1-5, the V gene TRBV6-5; D gene unclear. The V end lost 8 bases, the J end lost 5 bases, and 13 bases lay between the germline ends. CDR1 and CDR2 from the germline V gene are MNHEY and SVGAGI. The CDR3 is 13 amino acids.

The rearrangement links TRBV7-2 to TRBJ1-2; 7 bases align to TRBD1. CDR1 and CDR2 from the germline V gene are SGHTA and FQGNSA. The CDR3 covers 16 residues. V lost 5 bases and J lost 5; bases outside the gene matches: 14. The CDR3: CASSPRSVGGDYGYTF. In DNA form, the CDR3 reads TGTGCCAGCAGCCCGCGGAGTGTAGGGGGCGATTATGGCTACACCTTC. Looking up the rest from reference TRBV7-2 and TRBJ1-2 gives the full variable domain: GAGVSQSPSNKVTEKGKDVELRCDPISGHTALYWYRQSLGQGLEFLIYFQGNSAPDKSGLPSDRFSAERTGGSVSTLTIQRTQQEDSAVYLCASSPRSVGGDYGYTFGSGTRLTVV.

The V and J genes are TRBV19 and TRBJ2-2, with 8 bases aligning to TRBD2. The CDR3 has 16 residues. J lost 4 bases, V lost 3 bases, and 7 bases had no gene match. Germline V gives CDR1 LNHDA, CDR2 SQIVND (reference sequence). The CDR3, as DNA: TGTGCCAGTAGTATCAAGGCGGGGGGAGTCACCGGGGAGCTGTTTTTT. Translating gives CASSIKAGGVTGELFF. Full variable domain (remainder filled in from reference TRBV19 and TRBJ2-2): DGGITQSPKYLFRKEGQNVTLSCEQNLNHDAMYWYRQDPGQGLRLIYYSQIVNDFQKGDIAEGYSVSREKKESFPLTVTSAQKNPTAFYLCASSIKAGGVTGELFFGEGSRLTVL.

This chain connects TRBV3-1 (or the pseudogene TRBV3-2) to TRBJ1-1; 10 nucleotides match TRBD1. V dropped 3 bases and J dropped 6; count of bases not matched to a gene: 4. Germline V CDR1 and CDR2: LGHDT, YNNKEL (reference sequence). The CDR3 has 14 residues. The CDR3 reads CASSQGQGFAEAFF. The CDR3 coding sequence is TGTGCCAGCAGCCAGGGACAGGGGTTTGCTGAAGCTTTCTTT.

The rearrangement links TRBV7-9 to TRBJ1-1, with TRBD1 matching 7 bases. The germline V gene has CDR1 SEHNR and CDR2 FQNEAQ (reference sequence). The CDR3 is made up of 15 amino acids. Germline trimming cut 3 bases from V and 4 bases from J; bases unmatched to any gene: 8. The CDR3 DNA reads TGTGCCAGCAGCTTGGCCGGGACAGCGAGCACTGAAGCTTTCTTT. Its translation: CASSLAGTASTEAFF.

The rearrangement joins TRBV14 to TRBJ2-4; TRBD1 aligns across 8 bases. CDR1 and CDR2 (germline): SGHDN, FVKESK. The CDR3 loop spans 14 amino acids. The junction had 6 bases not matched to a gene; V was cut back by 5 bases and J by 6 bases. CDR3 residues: CASSKRDRRNIQYF. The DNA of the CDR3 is TGTGCCAGCAGCAAGAGGGACAGGAGAAACATTCAGTACTTC.

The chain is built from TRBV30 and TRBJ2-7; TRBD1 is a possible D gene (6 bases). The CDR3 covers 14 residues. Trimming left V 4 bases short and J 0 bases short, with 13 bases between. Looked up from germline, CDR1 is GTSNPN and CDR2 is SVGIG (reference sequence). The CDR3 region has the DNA TGTGCCTGGACCCGGACAGCAAGCTCCTACGAGCAGTACTTC. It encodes CAWTRTASSYEQYF. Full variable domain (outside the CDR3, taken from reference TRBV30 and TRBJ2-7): SQTIHQWPATLVQPVGSPLSLECTVEGTSNPNLYWYRQAAGRGLQLLFYSVGIGQISSEVPQNLSASRPQDRQFILSSKKLLLSDSGFYLCAWTRTASSYEQYFGPGTRLTVT.